The clone carrying this T cell receptor beta chain was picked up a small number of times. Its target is unknown. The data are from a study of blood T cells in healthy people across ages. V dropped 3 bases and J dropped 4 bases, with 4 bases sitting between them. Germline loops: CDR1 MNHEY, CDR2 SVGEGT. This CDR3 comprises 12 residues. About 10 milliliters of peripheral blood were drawn from each donor. It was with a sample-barcoded 5' primer and a J-beta primer mix that a second PCR of roughly 6 to 12 cycles was run. TCRdb fed the 5' RACE reads into MiXCR, producing one record per CDR3 protein. The sample carries about 1.4 million distinct CDR3 sequences, approximately 59% recorded once. Overall study findings and caveats: A greater number of naive CD4+ cells and higher diversity distinguished long-lived donors from aged donors. Roughly linearly, TCR beta diversity per million T cells fell as age increased. Total diversity from one million sequenced T cells was likely underestimated.

This TCR was recovered from a man younger than 35 in good health. Sample: blood. The chain couples TRBV6-2 or TRBV6-3 to TRBJ2-1; no reliable D call. CDR3 coding DNA: TGTGCCAGCAGTTATCTATACAATGAGCAGTTCTTC. Protein: CASSYLYNEQFF.